Below are 27 T cell receptor beta chains sequenced from a single sample in a study of early T cells in non-severe SARS-CoV-2 infection. Each CDR3 protein gets one entry after TCRdb re-called the 5' RACE reads with MiXCR. Counted here are some 55,000 distinct CDR3 sequences, around 12% occurring once; the ten biggest clones make up around 3%. The sequenced sample consisted of whole blood. All receptors derive from an adult who was a healthcare worker with PCR-confirmed SARS-CoV-2 infection or an uninfected control (not recorded which).

This clonotype was counted at least ten times. This chain joins TRBV4-1 and TRBJ2-2; D unresolved. CDR1 is MGHRA and CDR2 is YSYEKL in the germline V gene. Between the trimmed V and J ends, which lost 0 bases and 3 bases, there was a span of 14 bases. There are 17 residues in the CDR3. In DNA, the CDR3 is TGCGCCAGCAGCCAAGACGGATGGAGTTCGGACACCGGGGAGCTGTTTTTT. It specifies CASSQDGWSSDTGELFF.

This clonotype was observed a handful of times. The rearrangement joins TRBV10-2 to TRBJ1-5; the D is unclear. Trimming removed 6 bases at V and 7 bases at J, with 19 bases between. Germline CDR1 and CDR2: WSHSY and SAAADI. The CDR3 is 15 residues long. CDR3 nucleotide sequence: TGCGCCAGCAGCGAGGCCGCGGGAAGGGTACAGCCCCAGCATTTT. As protein: CASSEAAGRVQPQHF.

This clonotype showed up just a few times. The chain carries TRBV12-3 or TRBV12-4 and TRBJ2-7, with TRBD1 matching over 7 bases. The CDR3 length is 14 residues. Trimming cost V 3 bases and J 2 bases; bases outside gene matches: 4. This chain's CDR3 is CASSLGDRAYEQYF. The CDR3 coding sequence is TGTGCCAGCAGTTTGGGGGACAGAGCCTACGAGCAGTACTTC.

This clonotype was observed many times. The chain employs TRBV7-2 and TRBJ2-3, with a weak D call TRBD2 (5 bases). Germline V CDR1 and CDR2: SGHTA, FQGNSA. Trimming removed 5 bases at V and 7 bases at J, with 16 bases between. The CDR3 loop spans 14 amino acids. CDR3: CASSPGPGLYTQYF. The CDR3 nucleotides are TGTGCCAGCAGCCCCGGCCCGGGGTTATATACGCAGTATTTT.

Concerning this clonotype itself: This may come from a read error, since a much larger clone is one base off. J is TRBJ2-7 and V is TRBV11-2, with D possibly matching TRBD1 (6 bases). Germline V gene sequence: CDR1 SGHAT, CDR2 FQNNGV. The CDR3 loop spans 14 amino acids. Deletions cut 11 bases from V and 4 bases from J, with 21 bases between. The CDR3 protein is CACNPLGQGYEQYF. The DNA for the CDR3 is TGTGCCTGCAATCCCCTAGGGCAGGGGTACGAGCAGTACTTC.

The rearrangement uses TRBV11-1 and TRBJ2-1, with 9 positions matching TRBD2. V gave up 2 bases and J gave up 9 bases; unmatched junction bases: 8. The CDR3 is 15 residues long. The germline gives CDR1 SGHAT, CDR2 FQDESV (reference sequence). DNA for the CDR3: TGTGCCAGCAGCTTACTGACCGGGGGACTAGCTGAGCAGTTCTTC. This gives the protein CASSLLTGGLAEQFF.

This clonotype was picked up many times. The chain recombines TRBV29-1 with TRBJ2-3; D possibly matches TRBD1 or TRBD2 (5 bases each). CDR3 size: 15 residues. Germline CDR1 and CDR2: SQVTM and ANQGSEA. Trimming left V 3 bases short and J 2 bases short, with 15 bases between. In DNA, the CDR3 is TGCAGCGTTGACGGGACCGAGGGGCACACAGATACGCAGTATTTT. Translating gives CSVDGTEGHTDTQYF.

CDR3: CSVQGGVGETQYF. Here the CDR3 DNA reads TGCAGCGTCCAAGGAGGGGTAGGGGAGACCCAGTACTTC. The genes are TRBV29-1 and TRBJ2-5, with D tentatively TRBD2 (6 bases). Germline assignment: CDR1 SQVTM and CDR2 ANQGSEA. The CDR3 contains 13 residues. V was cut by 6 bases and J by 5 bases, with 16 bases left in between. The variable domain in full, completed from reference TRBV29-1 and TRBJ2-5, reads SAVISQKPSRDICQRGTSLTIQCQVDSQVTMMFWYRQQPGQSLTLIATANQGSEATYESGFVIDKFPISRPNLTFSTLTVSNMSPEDSSIYLCSVQGGVGETQYFGPGTRLLVL.

The rearrangement joins TRBV7-9 to TRBJ1-2; D gene unclear. The V and J ends lost 1 base and 1 base respectively, with 7 bases between them. CDR1 and CDR2 (germline): SEHNR, FQNEAQ (reference sequence). The CDR3 length is 14 residues. CDR3 bases: TGTGCCAGCAGCTTAGATGGGGTTAACTATGGCTACACCTTC. Its protein is CASSLDGVNYGYTF. Variable domain in full (rest from reference TRBV7-9 and TRBJ1-2): DTGVSQNPRHKITKRGQNVTFRCDPISEHNRLYWYRQTLGQGPEFLTYFQNEAQLEKSRLLSDRFSAERPKGSFSTLEIQRTEQGDSAMYLCASSLDGVNYGYTFGSGTRLTVV.

This clonotype occurred once. The chain recombines TRBV7-3 with TRBJ2-3, with TRBD2 identical over 10 bases. This CDR3 comprises 15 residues. After removal of 5 bases from V and 3 bases from J, the junction contained 5 bases not matched to a gene. Germline V CDR1 and CDR2: SGHTA, FQGTGA. The CDR3 protein is CASSTVAGGTDTQYF. CDR3 bases: TGTGCCAGCAGCACAGTAGCGGGAGGAACAGATACGCAGTATTTT.

Many counts were recorded for this clonotype. This chain connects TRBV3-1 to TRBJ2-7; TRBD2 matches at 7 bases. The CDR3 covers 12 residues. CDR1 LGHDT and CDR2 YNNKEL come from the germline V gene (reference sequence). V was pared by 0 bases and J by 11 bases, with 4 bases of the junction left unmatched. The CDR3 loop reads CASSQDRTRKYF. The CDR3 DNA reads as TGTGCCAGCAGCCAAGATCGGACTAGAAAGTACTTC.

This clonotype was seen repeatedly, ten times or more. The junction departs from germline at one end; a sequencing error may be responsible. The chain employs TRBV4-1 and TRBJ2-4; D may be TRBD1 (5 bases). The CDR3 extends over 15 amino acids. Germline V gene sequence: CDR1 MGHRA, CDR2 YSYEKL. CDR3 loop: CASSQVGAARNIQYF. CDR3 nucleotides: TGCGCCAGCAGCCAAGTAGGGGCTGCCAGAAACATTCAGTACTTC.

This clonotype appeared many times. The chain is built from TRBV5-4 and TRBJ2-1, with D possibly being TRBD2 (5 bases). CDR3 length: 16 residues. V was trimmed by 1 base and J by 6 bases, leaving 17 bases between them. CDR1 is SGHNT and CDR2 is YYREEE in the germline V gene (reference sequence). The CDR3 sequence: CASSLSGESLVNEQFF. The CDR3 DNA is TGTGCCAGCAGCTTGTCCGGGGAATCATTGGTCAATGAGCAGTTCTTC.

This clonotype was observed a few times. This chain joins TRBV30 and TRBJ2-5, with D possibly being TRBD1 (6 bases). V was clipped by 2 bases and J by 1 base, with 14 bases between them. Per the germline V gene, CDR1 is GTSNPN and CDR2 is SVGIG (reference sequence). The CDR3 has 15 amino acids. The CDR3 region is CAWSPGQLSQETQYF. The CDR3 DNA follows: TGTGCCTGGAGTCCCGGACAGCTCAGCCAAGAGACCCAGTACTTC. The full variable domain, in which reference TRBV30 and TRBJ2-5 provide the parts outside the CDR3, is SQTIHQWPATLVQPVGSPLSLECTVEGTSNPNLYWYRQAAGRGLQLLFYSVGIGQISSEVPQNLSASRPQDRQFILSSKKLLLSDSGFYLCAWSPGQLSQETQYFGPGTRLLVL.

This clonotype was observed at least ten times. The rearrangement joins TRBV12-3 or TRBV12-4 to TRBJ2-1; possible D gene TRBD2, 5 bases. Trimming left V 3 bases short and J 7 bases short, with 7 bases between. This CDR3 region has 12 residues. The CDR3 DNA follows: TGTGCCAGCAGTTTTACGGGGAATGAGCAGTTCTTC. The encoded protein is CASSFTGNEQFF.

The chain couples TRBV7-2 to TRBJ2-3, with a possible D match to TRBD2 (5 bases). CDR1 is SGHTA, CDR2 FQGNSA, per germline. V was shortened by 8 bases and J by 2 bases, with 17 bases between the two germline ends. The CDR3 extends over 15 amino acids. The CDR3 bases are TGTGCCAGCGCCTGGACTGGGGAGATCACAGATACGCAGTATTTT. Its translation is CASAWTGEITDTQYF.

There are many counts of this clonotype. The chain joins TRBV10-3 to TRBJ2-3; 7 bases match TRBD2. This CDR3 comprises 14 residues. Germline V gene lookup returns CDR1 ENHRY and CDR2 SYGVKD. V was pared by 4 bases and J by 4 bases, with 5 bases of the junction left unmatched. CDR3 sequence: CAISAAGDPDTQYF. As DNA, the CDR3 is TGTGCCATCAGTGCTGCGGGGGACCCAGATACGCAGTATTTT.

CDR3 coding DNA: TGTGCCAGCAGCGTAGGCCCCCTTAGCTCCTACAATGAGCAGTTCTTC. Translating it yields CASSVGPLSSYNEQFF. The chain joins TRBV9 to TRBJ2-1; D unresolved. The germline V gene has CDR1 SGDLS and CDR2 YYNGEE. Trimming stripped 0 bases from V and 0 bases from J, with 10 bases between. This CDR3 spans 16 amino acids.

This rearrangement joins TRBV18 to TRBJ1-1; 9 nucleotides line up with TRBD1. V shed 8 bases and J 4 bases; nucleotides not matched to a gene: 5. CDR3 length equals 13 residues. Germline CDR1 is KGHSH and CDR2 is LQKENI. This CDR3 reads CASRVTGGTEAFF. DNA of the CDR3: TGTGCCAGCCGAGTGACAGGGGGCACTGAAGCTTTCTTT.

As for this clonotype: The limits of the CDR3 on the DNA are not certain, so only TCRdb's listed CDR3 is given. The V and J genes are TRBV24-1 and TRBJ2-2; the table's D call TRBD2 went unverified against the DNA. The CDR3 contains 18 residues when both ends are counted. CDR1 is KGHDR and CDR2 is SFDVKD in the germline V gene. This chain's CDR3 is CATSDTTSGTTNTGSCFF.

This clonotype occurred many times. The rearrangement links TRBV19 to TRBJ2-1, with 12 bases identical to TRBD2. This CDR3 is built from 16 residues. The ends lost 6 bases at V and 6 bases at J; junction bases unmatched: 9. From germline, CDR1 is LNHDA and CDR2 SQIVND (reference sequence). The DNA for the CDR3 is TGTGCCAGTAGCCCCGGGACTAGCGGGCCAGTCAATGAGCAGTTCTTC. It translates to CASSPGTSGPVNEQFF. The variable domain in full, with the rest retrieved from reference TRBV19 and TRBJ2-1, is DGGITQSPKYLFRKEGQNVTLSCEQNLNHDAMYWYRQDPGQGLRLIYYSQIVNDFQKGDIAEGYSVSREKKESFPLTVTSAQKNPTAFYLCASSPGTSGPVNEQFFGPGTRLTVL.

The chain links TRBV5-1 to TRBJ2-5; weak D call: TRBD1 (5 bases). The V gene's germline CDR1 is SGHRS and CDR2 YFSETQ. Trimming pared 7 bases from V and 2 bases from J, leaving 21 bases between. CDR3 length: 16 amino acids. The CDR3 bases are TGCGCCAGCTCCCGTCCCCAAGACAGACTTCAAGAGACCCAGTACTTC. It is translated as CASSRPQDRLQETQYF.

This clonotype has a count of ten or more. The V call is TRBV7-3, the J call TRBJ1-1; D call uncertain. Per germline, CDR1 SGHTA and CDR2 FQGTGA. With 0 bases removed from V and 4 bases from J, the gap between germline ends came to 6 bases. The CDR3 consists of 13 residues. The DNA of the CDR3 is TGTGCCAGCAGCTTAACACAACTCACTGAAGCTTTCTTT. It encodes CASSLTQLTEAFF.

The rearrangement links TRBV9 to TRBJ2-1; no clear D gene. Germline values: CDR1 SGDLS, CDR2 YYNGEE. The length of the CDR3 is 13 residues. V was trimmed by 3 bases and J by 5 bases, leaving 9 bases between them. CDR3 protein: CASSGQGNNEQFF. Written as DNA, the CDR3 is TGTGCCAGCAGCGGACAAGGGAACAATGAGCAGTTCTTC.

This clonotype has more than one count but fewer than ten. CDR3 DNA: TGTGCCAGCAGCAATGGACCGTCCCGCACAGATACGCAGTATTTT. Amino acid sequence: CASSNGPSRTDTQYF. The rearrangement uses TRBV6-5 and TRBJ2-3; no clear D. The ends were cut back, 6 bases at V and 1 base at J, with 14 bases in the middle. Germline CDR1 MNHEY, CDR2 SVGAGI. This CDR3 is 15 amino acids long.

In this sample, this clonotype turned up many times. The chain employs TRBV5-1 and TRBJ2-5, with 10 bases aligning to TRBD2. Trimming took 0 bases from V and 1 from J; bases not matched to a gene: 3. Germline V CDR1 and CDR2: SGHRS, YFSETQ. The CDR3 has 16 amino acids. The CDR3 region is CASSLAASGGQETQYF. The CDR3 region has the DNA TGCGCCAGCAGCTTGGCCGCTAGCGGGGGCCAAGAGACCCAGTACTTC.

In this sample, this clonotype turned up many times. This sequence joins TRBV12-3 or TRBV12-4 and TRBJ2-2, with 7 bases lining up with TRBD2. The CDR3 is 13 residues long. The J segment lost 7 bases and the V segment lost 8 bases, leaving 7 bases of the junction unmatched. The CDR3 is CASSWREFGELFF. The CDR3 DNA reads as TGTGCCAGCTCCTGGCGGGAGTTCGGGGAGCTGTTTTTT.